This TCR beta chain was identified during a study of shared T cell receptors in the human thymus. Clones were read by immunoSEQ multiplex PCR, and TCRdb kept only the in-frame ones, dropping some. The repertoire has 700,000 to 750,000 clones, approximately 83% of them found once; the top ten carry about 0.011%. Only a few counts were recorded for this clone. This CDR3 spans 17 amino acids. V was cut by 4 bases and J by 3 bases, with 21 bases left in between. Germline CDR1 LNHDA, CDR2 SQIVND (reference sequence). These data were also filed under a second study, of human thymus T cells. This second study says: The study used thymus tissue resected during corrective heart surgery. Thymic and blood repertoires showed apparently biased V and J gene usage. Thymic repertoires from unrelated individuals overlapped highly, related research reported.

This rearrangement joins TRBV19 to TRBJ1-2; weak D call: TRBD1 (6 bases). The source is a girl in the first two years of life with a congenital heart defect. Sequenced: thymocytes. CDR3: CASSTPPQGGVDYGYTF. The DNA for the CDR3 is TGTGCCAGTAGTACCCCCCCACAGGGCGGCGTGGACTATGGCTACACCTTC.